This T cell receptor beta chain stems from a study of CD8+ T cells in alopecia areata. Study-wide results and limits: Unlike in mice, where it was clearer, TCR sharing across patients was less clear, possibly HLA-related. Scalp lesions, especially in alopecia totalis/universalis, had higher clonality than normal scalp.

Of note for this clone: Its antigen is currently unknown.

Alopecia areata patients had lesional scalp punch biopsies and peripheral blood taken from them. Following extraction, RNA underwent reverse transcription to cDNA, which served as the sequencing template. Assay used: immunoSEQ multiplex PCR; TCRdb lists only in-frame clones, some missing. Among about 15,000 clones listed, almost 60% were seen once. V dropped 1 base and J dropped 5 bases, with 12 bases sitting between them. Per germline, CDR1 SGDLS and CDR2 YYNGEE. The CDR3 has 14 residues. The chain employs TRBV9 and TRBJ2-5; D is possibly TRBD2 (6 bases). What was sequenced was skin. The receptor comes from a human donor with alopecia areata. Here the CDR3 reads CASSVSTSWETQYF. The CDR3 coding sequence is TGTGCCAGCAGCGTATCGACTAGTTGGGAGACCCAGTACTTC.